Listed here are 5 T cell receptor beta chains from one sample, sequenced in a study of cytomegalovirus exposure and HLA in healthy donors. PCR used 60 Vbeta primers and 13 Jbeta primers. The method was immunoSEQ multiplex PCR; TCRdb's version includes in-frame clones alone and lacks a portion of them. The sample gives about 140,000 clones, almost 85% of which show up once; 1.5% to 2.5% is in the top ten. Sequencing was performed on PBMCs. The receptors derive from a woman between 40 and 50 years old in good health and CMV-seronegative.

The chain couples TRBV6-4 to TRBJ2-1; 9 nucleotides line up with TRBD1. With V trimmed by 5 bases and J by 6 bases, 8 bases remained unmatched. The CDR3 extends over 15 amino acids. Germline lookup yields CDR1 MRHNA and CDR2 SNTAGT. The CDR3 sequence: CASSLDRGTVNEQFF. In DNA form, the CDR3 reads TGTGCCAGCAGTTTAGACAGGGGGACTGTCAATGAGCAGTTCTTC.

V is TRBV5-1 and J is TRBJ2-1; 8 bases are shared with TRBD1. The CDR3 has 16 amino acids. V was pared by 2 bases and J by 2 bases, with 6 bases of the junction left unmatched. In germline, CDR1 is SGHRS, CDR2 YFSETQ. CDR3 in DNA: TGCGCCAGCAGCTTACAGGGGGAGGTCGCCTACAATGAGCAGTTCTTC. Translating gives CASSLQGEVAYNEQFF.

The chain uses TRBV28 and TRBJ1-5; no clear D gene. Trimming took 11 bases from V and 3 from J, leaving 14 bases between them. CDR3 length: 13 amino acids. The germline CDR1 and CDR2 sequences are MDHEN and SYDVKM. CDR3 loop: CAQSSSPNQPQHF. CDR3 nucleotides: TGTGCCCAGTCCTCGTCGCCCAATCAGCCCCAGCATTTT.

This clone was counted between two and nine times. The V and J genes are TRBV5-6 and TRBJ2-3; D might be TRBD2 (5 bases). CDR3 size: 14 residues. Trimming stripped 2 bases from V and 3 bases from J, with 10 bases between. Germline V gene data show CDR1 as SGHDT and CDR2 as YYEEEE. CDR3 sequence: CASSLGRTTDTQYF. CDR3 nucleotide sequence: TGTGCCAGCAGCTTAGGGAGAACAACAGATACGCAGTATTTT.

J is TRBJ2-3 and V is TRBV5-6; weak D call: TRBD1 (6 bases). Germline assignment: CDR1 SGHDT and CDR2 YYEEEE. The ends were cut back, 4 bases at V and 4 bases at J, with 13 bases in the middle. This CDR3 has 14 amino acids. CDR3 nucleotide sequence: TGTGCCAGCAGCCCCGGGACATTATCAGATACGCAGTATTTT. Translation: CASSPGTLSDTQYF.